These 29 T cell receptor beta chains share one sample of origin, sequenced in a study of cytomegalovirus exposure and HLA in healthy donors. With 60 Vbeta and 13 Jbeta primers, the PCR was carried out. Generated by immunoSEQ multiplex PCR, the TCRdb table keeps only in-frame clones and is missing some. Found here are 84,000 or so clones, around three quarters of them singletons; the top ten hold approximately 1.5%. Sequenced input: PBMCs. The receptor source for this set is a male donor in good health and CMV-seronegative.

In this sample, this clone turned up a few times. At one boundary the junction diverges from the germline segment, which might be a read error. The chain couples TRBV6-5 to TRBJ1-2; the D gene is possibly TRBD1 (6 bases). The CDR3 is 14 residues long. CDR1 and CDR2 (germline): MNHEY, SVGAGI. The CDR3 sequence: CATSPGAGVYGYTF. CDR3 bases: TGTGCCACCAGTCCAGGGGCCGGTGTATATGGCTACACCTTC.

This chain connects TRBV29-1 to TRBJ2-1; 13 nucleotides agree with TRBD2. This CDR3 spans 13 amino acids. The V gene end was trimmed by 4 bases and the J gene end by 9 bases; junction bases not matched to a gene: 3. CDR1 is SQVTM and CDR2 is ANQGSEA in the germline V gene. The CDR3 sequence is CSVGLAGGAEQFF. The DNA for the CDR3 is TGCAGCGTTGGACTAGCGGGAGGAGCTGAGCAGTTCTTC.

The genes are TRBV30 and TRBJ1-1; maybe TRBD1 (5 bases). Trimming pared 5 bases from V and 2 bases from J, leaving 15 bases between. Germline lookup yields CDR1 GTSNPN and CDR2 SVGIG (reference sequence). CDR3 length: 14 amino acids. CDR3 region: CAWELDRVNTEAFF. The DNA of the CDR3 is TGTGCCTGGGAGCTTGACAGAGTTAACACTGAAGCTTTCTTT.

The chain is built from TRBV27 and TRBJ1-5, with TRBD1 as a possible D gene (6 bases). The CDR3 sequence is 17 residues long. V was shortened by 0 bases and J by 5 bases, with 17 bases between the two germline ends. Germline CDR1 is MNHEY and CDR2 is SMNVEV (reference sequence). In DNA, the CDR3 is TGTGCCAGCAGTTTATCTAACCTGGACAGAGACGATCAGCCCCAGCATTTT. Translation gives CASSLSNLDRDDQPQHF.

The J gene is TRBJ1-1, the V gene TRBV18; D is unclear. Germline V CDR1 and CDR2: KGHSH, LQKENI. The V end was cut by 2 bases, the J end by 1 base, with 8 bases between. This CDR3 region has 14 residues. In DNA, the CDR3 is TGTGCCAGCTCACCAACCCCTAAGAACACTGAAGCTTTCTTT. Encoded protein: CASSPTPKNTEAFF.

CDR3 nucleotides: TGTGCCAGCAGCCCAACCGGGAGATTTAATGAAAAACTGTTTTTT. This codes for CASSPTGRFNEKLFF. This rearrangement joins TRBV27 to TRBJ1-4; no firm D call. The CDR3 runs 15 residues. Germline V lookup: CDR1 MNHEY, CDR2 SMNVEV (reference sequence). Trimming cost V 6 bases and J 4 bases, with 15 bases left between them.

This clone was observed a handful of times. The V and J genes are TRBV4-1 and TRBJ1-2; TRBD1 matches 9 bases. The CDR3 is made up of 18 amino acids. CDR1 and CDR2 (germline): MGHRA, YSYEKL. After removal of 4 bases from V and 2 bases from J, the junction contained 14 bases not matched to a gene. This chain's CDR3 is CASSPVMTGGDPNYGYTF. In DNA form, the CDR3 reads TGCGCCAGCAGCCCCGTTATGACAGGGGGGGATCCCAACTATGGCTACACCTTC.

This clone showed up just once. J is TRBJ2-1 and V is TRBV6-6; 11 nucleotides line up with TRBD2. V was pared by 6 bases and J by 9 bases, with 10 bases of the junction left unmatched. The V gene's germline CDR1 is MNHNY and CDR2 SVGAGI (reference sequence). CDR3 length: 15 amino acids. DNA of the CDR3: TGTGCCAGCAGGCTACTAGCGGGAGAATGGGGTGAGCAGTTCTTC. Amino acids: CASRLLAGEWGEQFF.

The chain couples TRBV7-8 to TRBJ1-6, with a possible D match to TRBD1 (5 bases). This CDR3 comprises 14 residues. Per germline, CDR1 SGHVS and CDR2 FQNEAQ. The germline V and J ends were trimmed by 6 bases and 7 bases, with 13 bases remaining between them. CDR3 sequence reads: CASSSAGGNSPLHF. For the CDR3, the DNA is TGTGCCAGCAGTTCCGCGGGGGGAAATTCACCCCTCCACTTT.

The chain's CDR3 is CASSRQGWNQPQHF. The CDR3 DNA sequence: TGTGCCAGCAGCCGACAGGGGTGGAATCAGCCCCAGCATTTT. V gene TRBV5-6 combines with J gene TRBJ1-5; TRBD1 matches 8 bases. This CDR3 contains 14 residues. J lost 4 bases, V lost 4 bases, and 4 bases had no gene match. Germline CDR1 SGHDT, CDR2 YYEEEE.

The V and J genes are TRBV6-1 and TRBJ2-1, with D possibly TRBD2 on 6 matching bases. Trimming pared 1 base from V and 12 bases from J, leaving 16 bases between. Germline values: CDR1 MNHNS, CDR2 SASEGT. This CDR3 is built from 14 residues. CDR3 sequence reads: CASSEGRGPILQFF. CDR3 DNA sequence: TGTGCCAGCAGTGAAGGGAGGGGTCCAATACTGCAGTTCTTC.

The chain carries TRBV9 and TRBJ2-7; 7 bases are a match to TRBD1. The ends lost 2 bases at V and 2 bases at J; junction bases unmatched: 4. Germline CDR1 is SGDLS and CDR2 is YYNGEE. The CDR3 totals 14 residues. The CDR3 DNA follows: TGTGCCAGCAGCGTGGGGACAGTAGCCTACGAGCAGTACTTC. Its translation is CASSVGTVAYEQYF. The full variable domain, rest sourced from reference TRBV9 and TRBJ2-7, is DSGVTQTPKHLITATGQRVTLRCSPRSGDLSVYWYQQSLDQGLQFLIQYYNGEERAKGNILERFSAQQFPDLHSELNLSSLELGDSALYFCASSVGTVAYEQYFGPGTRLTVT.

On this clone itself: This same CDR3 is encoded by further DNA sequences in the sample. In DNA form, the CDR3 reads TGTGCCAGTAGTCCAGGGACAGGAAACTATGGCTACACCTTC. This codes for CASSPGTGNYGYTF. This rearrangement joins TRBV19 to TRBJ1-2, with 8 bases identical to TRBD1. V dropped 5 bases and J dropped 2; count of bases not matched to a gene: 4. This CDR3 has 14 residues. The germline gives CDR1 LNHDA, CDR2 SQIVND (reference sequence).

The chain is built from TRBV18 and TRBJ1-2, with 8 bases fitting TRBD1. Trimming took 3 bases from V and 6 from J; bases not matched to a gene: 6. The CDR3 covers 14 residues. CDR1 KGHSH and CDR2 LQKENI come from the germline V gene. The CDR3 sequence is CASSPDRGWDGYTF. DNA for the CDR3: TGTGCCAGCTCACCCGACAGGGGATGGGATGGCTACACCTTC. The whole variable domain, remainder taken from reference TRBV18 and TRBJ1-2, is NAGVMQNPRHLVRRRGQEARLRCSPMKGHSHVYWYRQLPEEGLKFMVYLQKENIIDESGMPKERFSAEFPKEGPSILRIQQVVRGDSAAYFCASSPDRGWDGYTFGSGTRLTVV.

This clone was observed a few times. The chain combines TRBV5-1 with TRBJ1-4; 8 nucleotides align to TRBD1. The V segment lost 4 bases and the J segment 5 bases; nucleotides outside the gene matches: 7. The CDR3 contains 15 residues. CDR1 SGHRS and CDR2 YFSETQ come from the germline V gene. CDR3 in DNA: TGCGCCAGCAGCGCCCGGACAGGGTTAAATGAAAAACTGTTTTTT. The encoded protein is CASSARTGLNEKLFF.

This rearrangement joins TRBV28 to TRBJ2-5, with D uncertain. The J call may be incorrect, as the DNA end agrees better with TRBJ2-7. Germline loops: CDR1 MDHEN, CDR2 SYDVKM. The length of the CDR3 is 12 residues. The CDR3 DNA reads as TGTGCCAGCAGTCGCGCCACCTACGAGCAGTACTTC. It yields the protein CASSRATYEQYF.

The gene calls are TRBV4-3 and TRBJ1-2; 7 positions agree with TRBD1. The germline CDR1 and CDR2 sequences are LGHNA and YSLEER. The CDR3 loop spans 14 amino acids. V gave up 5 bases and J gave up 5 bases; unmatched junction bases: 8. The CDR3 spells CASSYSDRIYGYTF. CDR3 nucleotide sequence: TGCGCCAGCAGCTACTCGGACAGGATTTATGGCTACACCTTC.

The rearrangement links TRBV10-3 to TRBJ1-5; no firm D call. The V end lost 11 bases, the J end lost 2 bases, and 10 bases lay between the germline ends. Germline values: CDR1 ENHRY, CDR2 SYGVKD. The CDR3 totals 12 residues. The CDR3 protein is CASREGNQPQHF. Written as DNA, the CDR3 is TGTGCCTCGCGCGAGGGCAATCAGCCCCAGCATTTT.

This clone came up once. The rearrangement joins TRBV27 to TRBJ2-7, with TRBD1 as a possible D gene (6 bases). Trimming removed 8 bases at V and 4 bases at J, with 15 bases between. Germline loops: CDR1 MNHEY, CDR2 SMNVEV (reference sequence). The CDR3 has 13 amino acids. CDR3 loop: CASRDTKIYEQYF. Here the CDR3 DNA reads TGTGCCAGCCGGGACACCAAAATATACGAGCAGTACTTC.

This CDR3 is CASSYPWTGDPYEQYF. The CDR3 nucleotides are TGTGCCAGCAGTTACCCCTGGACAGGGGACCCCTACGAGCAGTACTTC. The genes are TRBV27 and TRBJ2-7; 9 bases line up with TRBD1. Germline loops: CDR1 MNHEY, CDR2 SMNVEV (reference sequence). CDR3 size: 16 residues. Trimming removed 4 bases from V and 2 bases from J; junction bases left unmatched: 9.

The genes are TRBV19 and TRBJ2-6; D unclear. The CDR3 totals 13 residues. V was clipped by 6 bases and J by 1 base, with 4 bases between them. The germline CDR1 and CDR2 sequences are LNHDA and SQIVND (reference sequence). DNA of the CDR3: TGTGCCAGTAGGCGGTCTGGGGCCAACGTCCTGACTTTC. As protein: CASRRSGANVLTF.

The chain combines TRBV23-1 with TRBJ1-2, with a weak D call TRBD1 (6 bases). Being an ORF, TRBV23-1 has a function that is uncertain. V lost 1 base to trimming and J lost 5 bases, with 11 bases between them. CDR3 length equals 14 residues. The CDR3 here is CASSQWGGGYGYTF. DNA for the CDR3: TGCGCCAGCAGTCAATGGGGGGGCGGGTATGGCTACACCTTC.

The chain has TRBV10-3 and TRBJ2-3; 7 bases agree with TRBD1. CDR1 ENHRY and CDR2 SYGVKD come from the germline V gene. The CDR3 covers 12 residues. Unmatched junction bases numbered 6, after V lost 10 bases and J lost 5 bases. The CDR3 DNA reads TGTGCCACCCGACAGGGAGAAGATACGCAGTATTTT. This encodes CATRQGEDTQYF.

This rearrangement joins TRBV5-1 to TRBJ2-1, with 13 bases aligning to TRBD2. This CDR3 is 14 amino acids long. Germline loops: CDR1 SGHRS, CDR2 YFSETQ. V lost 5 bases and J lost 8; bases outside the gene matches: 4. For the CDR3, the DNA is TGCGCCAGCAGTGGACTAGCGGGAGCCCATGAGCAGTTCTTC. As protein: CASSGLAGAHEQFF.

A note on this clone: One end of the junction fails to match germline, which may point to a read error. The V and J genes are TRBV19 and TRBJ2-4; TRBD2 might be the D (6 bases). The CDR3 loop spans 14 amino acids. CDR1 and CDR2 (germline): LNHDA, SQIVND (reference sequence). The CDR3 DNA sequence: TGTGCCAGCGACGGGGGTATAGCCAAAAACAGTCAGTACTTC. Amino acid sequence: CASDGGIAKNSQYF.

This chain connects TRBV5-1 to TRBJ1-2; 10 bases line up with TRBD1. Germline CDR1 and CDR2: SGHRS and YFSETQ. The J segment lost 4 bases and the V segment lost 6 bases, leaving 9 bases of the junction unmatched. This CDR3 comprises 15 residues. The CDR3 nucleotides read TGCGCCAGCAAGACCGGGACAGGGGTTGGCTATGGCTACACCTTC. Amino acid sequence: CASKTGTGVGYGYTF.

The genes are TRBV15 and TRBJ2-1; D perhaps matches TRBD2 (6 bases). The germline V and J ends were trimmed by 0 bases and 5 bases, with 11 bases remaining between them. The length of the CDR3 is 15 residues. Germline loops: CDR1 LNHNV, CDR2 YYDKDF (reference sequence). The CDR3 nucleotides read TGTGCCACCAGCAGAGATGGGACTGGGCACAATGAGCAGTTCTTC. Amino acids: CATSRDGTGHNEQFF.

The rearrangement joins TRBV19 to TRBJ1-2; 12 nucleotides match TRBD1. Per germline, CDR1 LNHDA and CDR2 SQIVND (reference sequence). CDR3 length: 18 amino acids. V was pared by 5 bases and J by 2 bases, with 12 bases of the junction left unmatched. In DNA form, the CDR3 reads TGTGCCAGTAGTGCACCCGGGACAGGGGGCCTAAACAACTATGGCTACACCTTC. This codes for CASSAPGTGGLNNYGYTF.

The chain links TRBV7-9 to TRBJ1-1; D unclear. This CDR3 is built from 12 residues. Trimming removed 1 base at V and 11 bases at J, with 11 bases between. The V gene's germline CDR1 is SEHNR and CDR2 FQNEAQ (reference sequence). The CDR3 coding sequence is TGTGCCAGCAGCTTAGAATGGAGTAAGGCTTTCTTT. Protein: CASSLEWSKAFF.